This T cell receptor (beta chain) is drawn from a study of cytomegalovirus exposure and HLA in healthy donors. 13 Jbeta primers and 60 Vbeta primers were used for the PCR. TCRdb keeps only in-frame clones here, not all; method: immunoSEQ multiplex PCR. The table has more than 150,000 clones, over 70% seen once. What was sequenced was PBMCs. The sequence was collected from a woman in her forties in good health and CMV-seropositive.

The DNA of the CDR3 is TGCGCCAGCAGCCAATTTCGGGGGGCTCAGCCCCAGCATTTT. This encodes CASSQFRGAQPQHF. The chain recombines TRBV4-3 with TRBJ1-5; possibly TRBD1 for D (6 bases). The CDR3 spans 14 residues. The germline gives CDR1 LGHNA, CDR2 YSLEER. V lost 2 bases, J lost 6 bases, and 11 bases lay in between.